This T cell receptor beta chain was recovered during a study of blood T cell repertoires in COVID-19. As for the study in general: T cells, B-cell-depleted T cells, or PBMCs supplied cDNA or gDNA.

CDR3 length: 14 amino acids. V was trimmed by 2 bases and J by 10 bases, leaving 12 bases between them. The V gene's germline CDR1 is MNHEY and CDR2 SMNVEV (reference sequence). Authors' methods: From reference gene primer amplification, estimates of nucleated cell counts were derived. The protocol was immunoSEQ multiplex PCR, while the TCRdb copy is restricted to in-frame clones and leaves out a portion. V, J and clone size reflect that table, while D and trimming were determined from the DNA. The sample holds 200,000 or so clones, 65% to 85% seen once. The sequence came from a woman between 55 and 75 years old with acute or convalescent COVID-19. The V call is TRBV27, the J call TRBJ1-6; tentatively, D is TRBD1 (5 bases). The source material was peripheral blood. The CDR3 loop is CASSLGQGLSPLHF. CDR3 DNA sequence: TGTGCCAGCAGTTTAGGTCAGGGTTTATCACCCCTCCACTTT.